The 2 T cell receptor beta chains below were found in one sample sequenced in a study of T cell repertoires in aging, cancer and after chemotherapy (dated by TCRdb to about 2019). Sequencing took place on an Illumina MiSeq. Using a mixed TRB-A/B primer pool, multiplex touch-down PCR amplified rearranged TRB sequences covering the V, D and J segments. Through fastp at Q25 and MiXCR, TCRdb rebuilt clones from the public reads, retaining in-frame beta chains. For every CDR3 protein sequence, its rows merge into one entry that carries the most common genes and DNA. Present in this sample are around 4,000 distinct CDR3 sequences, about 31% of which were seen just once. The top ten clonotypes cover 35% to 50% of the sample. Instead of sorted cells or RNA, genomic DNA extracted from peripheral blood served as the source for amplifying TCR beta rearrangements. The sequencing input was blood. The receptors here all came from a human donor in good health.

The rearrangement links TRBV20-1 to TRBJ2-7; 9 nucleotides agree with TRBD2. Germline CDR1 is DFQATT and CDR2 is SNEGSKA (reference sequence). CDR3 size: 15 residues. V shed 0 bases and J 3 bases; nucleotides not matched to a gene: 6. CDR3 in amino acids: CSARDRLAEHYEQYF. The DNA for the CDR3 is TGCAGTGCTAGAGATCGACTAGCGGAGCACTACGAGCAGTACTTC.

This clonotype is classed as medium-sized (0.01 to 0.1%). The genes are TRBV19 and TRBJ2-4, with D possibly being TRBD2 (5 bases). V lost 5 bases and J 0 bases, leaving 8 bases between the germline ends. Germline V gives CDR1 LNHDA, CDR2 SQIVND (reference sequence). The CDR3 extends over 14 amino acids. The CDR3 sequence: CASSLAAAKNIQYF. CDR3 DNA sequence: TGTGCCAGTAGTCTAGCAGCAGCCAAAAACATTCAGTACTTC.